This T cell receptor beta chain was observed in a study of shared clonotypes between healthy human individuals. The germline V gene has CDR1 SEHNR and CDR2 FQNEAQ (reference sequence). This CDR3 has 13 residues. V was clipped by 5 bases and J by 4 bases, with 11 bases between them. The method was immunoSEQ multiplex PCR; TCRdb's version includes in-frame clones alone and lacks a portion of them. Here the sample spans approximately 2,000,000 clones, 85% to 95% being singletons. Sequences were obtained from naive CD4+ T cells from PBMCs. Indicated subset: CD45RA+ positively selected. The clonotype was recovered from a man between 18 and 29 years old in good health. Some clones in this sample may be carry-over from other donors' samples. V gene TRBV7-9 combines with J gene TRBJ1-2; no reliable D call. In DNA, the CDR3 is TGTGCCAGCAGCGGGAACGGGATCTATGGCTACACCTTC. Translation: CASSGNGIYGYTF.